This TCR beta chain came from a study of shared clonotypes between healthy human individuals (dated by TCRdb to the early 2020s). The study in broad terms: The cohort comprised a couple of women and a few men aged 18 to 49 years. For each donor, CD4 naive and CD4 memory were each given three plates, CD8 naive was given two plates, and CD8 memory was given one plate. The study deeply sequenced blood TCR repertoires of about 5 healthy adults to estimate repertoire size and the extent of clonotype sharing between individuals. Different laboratories and diverse techniques were used to prepare libraries and sequence TCR repertoires, to increase sequencing depth and limit assay-specific biases. Each donor's leukapheresis produced roughly between roughly 0.85 and 9 billion PBMCs. Results the study describes overall, beyond this receptor: Roughly 5.2% of naive CD4, approximately 3.7% of naive CD8, around 2.3% of memory CD4, and about 0.4% of memory CD8 clonotypes were shared across several donors. Naive subsets generally had larger estimated clonotype richness than memory subsets did. Because the study included a small number of donors, the genetic and exposure-history diversity represented was limited. Pairwise subsampling indicated that sequencing depth was expected to affect the degree of clonotype sharing among donors. Higher generation probabilities were observed for clonotypes shared by all four sorted-subset donors than for non-shared clonotypes. Even with the large sequencing depth, rarefaction of the sorted-subset datasets indicated that sequencing was incomplete. Only blood was sampled, and tissue TCR repertoires likely differ from those in blood.

The CDR3 starts with the cysteine, ends with the phenylalanine, and has 12 residues. Of all the DNA, just the CDR3 is kept, 36 bases in frame from base 1. Reading the germline V gene gives CDR1 SGHDT and CDR2 YYEEEE. Deletion took 4 bases off V and 8 bases off J, with a span of 12 bases between the germline ends. Using the deep immunoSEQ assay, multiplex PCR amplified TCR CDR3 regions from genomic DNA. Genomic DNA extracted from each cell subset was distributed evenly over all wells of several immunoSEQ 96-well plates, and each plate served as one replicate. Each replicate PCR for sorted subsets received about 220 ng genomic DNA, equal to about 30,000 T cell genomes. Purified libraries were quantified with a Qubit 3.0 fluorometer, sized on a Bioanalyzer 2100, and re-quantified with the KAPA Library Quantification kit. A separate single-read 150-cycle Illumina NextSeq 550 flow cell was used to sequence each immunoSEQ 96-well plate. As for the original processing: Because only junctional sequences without quality scores were contained in the immunoSEQ output, filtering matching that applied to full-length reads could not be performed. Sequences were annotated with PyIR, a Python wrapper for IgBLAST v1.9, using IMGT germline references to assign V/J genes and CDR3. Reads were filtered out if the reads had weak V/J assignments (E-value above 1e-6), no CDR3, stop codons, out-of-frame junctions, or ambiguous translated residues. V3J clonotypes were defined by identical inferred V gene, J gene, and CDR3 amino acid sequence. Percentage overlap between repertoires was computed as shared unique clonotypes divided by the size of the smaller repertoire. Three approaches were used to assess repertoire richness: RTK rarefaction, the Chao1 estimator, and Recon v2.1 estimates of unobserved clonotypes. For all TCRbeta clonotypes obtained by the gDNA method from several donors, generation probabilities were computed with OLGA. TCRdb re-hosts the immuneACCESS table, in-frame sequences only. Its copies lack some clones; in the studies checked, an unresolved V gene accounts for under half of them, and the cause for the rest is not known. V and J calls and clone size come straight from that table; D and trimming were deduced from the DNA. This sample gives hundreds of thousands of clones in total; over 90% of them show up just once. Together, the top ten hold less than 25% of the sample.

Details on this clone: The target of this receptor is not known. No much larger clone exists at a distance of one base, and base qualities are not known.

CD8 naive samples were obtained by positive selection for CCR7 among CD45RO-negative cells, yielding a CD45RA+CCR7+ population from which TemRA cells were excluded. Healthy HIV-negative adults with no recently reported acute infections or vaccinations were included as donors. Only Caucasian adults living in Nashville, Tennessee, USA were represented among the donors. After blood collection by leukapheresis, PBMCs were isolated using Ficoll-Histopaque density gradient centrifugation and then cryopreserved in the vapor phase of liquid nitrogen. Purity and quantity of every magnetically sorted T cell population were checked by analytical flow cytometry. Genomic DNA was isolated from every sorted fraction and measured by UV absorbance on a Nanodrop 2000c.

The chain uses TRBV5-6 and TRBJ1-1; no confident D gene assignment can be made. Material: naive CD8+ T cells sorted from blood. This specimen's cell subset or site label, per the study, means: CD45RA+CCR7+. The TCR sequence derives from a man aged 30 to 45 in good health. The CDR3 region reads CASSLPGLEAFF. The sequenced DNA is TGTGCCAGCAGCCTTCCGGGCCTCGAAGCTTTCTTT. The CDR3 plus the reference TRBV5-6 and TRBJ1-1 genes for the other parts give the full variable domain: DAGVTQSPTHLIKTRGQQVTLRCSPKSGHDTVSWYQQALGQGPQFIFQYYEEEERQRGNFPDRFSGHQFPNYSSELNVNALLLGDSALYLCASSLPGLEAFFGQGTRLTVV.